This T cell receptor (beta chain) was retrieved from a study of cytomegalovirus exposure and HLA in healthy donors. Study-wide points: The availability of immune exposure information extended only to CMV serostatus.

Comments on this clone: Its antigen is unknown.

The PCR employed 60 Vbeta primers together with 13 Jbeta primers. Sequencing used immunoSEQ multiplex PCR; TCRdb keeps in-frame clones, though not all of them. This sample's table has about 55,000 clones. This TCR was recovered from a woman aged 60-70 years in good health and CMV-seropositive. Sequencing was done on a sample of PBMCs.

The chain's CDR3 is CASSPPQGGETQYF. Here the CDR3 DNA reads TGTGCCAGCTCACCACCGCAGGGTGGAGAGACCCAGTACTTC. This chain connects TRBV18 to TRBJ2-5; a weak D match, TRBD1 (5 bases). V gave up 0 bases and J gave up 4 bases, with 9 bases separating them. Germline V gene lookup returns CDR1 KGHSH and CDR2 LQKENI. The CDR3 has 14 residues.